This TCR beta chain appears in the sequencing data of a study of blood T cell repertoires in COVID-19. Study-level background: Samples taken during acute and convalescent COVID-19 were collected in the United States, Italy and Spain. In each case, the material was cDNA or gDNA derived from T cells, B-cell-depleted T cells, or PBMCs.

Original processing notes: Amplifying reference gene primers gave estimates of nucleated cell counts. The table came from immunoSEQ multiplex PCR; TCRdb's copy has only in-frame clones and leaves some out. Clone size and V and J calls were adopted from that table, with D and trimming inferred from the DNA. The data contain hundreds of thousands of clones, 75% to 90% of them seen just once; the ten biggest clones take up 0.95% to 1.1%. CDR3 length: 13 residues. V lost 7 bases, J lost 0 bases, and 8 bases lay in between. CDR1 is SGHTS and CDR2 is YDEGEE in the germline V gene. This sequence was found in a man younger than 35 who had recovered from COVID-19. Sequencing was done on a sample of PBMCs or T cells enriched from blood (not recorded which). This rearrangement joins TRBV5-8 to TRBJ1-5; D remains ambiguous. CDR3 amino acids: CASARNSNQPQHF. DNA of the CDR3: TGTGCCAGCGCTAGAAATAGCAATCAGCCCCAGCATTTT.